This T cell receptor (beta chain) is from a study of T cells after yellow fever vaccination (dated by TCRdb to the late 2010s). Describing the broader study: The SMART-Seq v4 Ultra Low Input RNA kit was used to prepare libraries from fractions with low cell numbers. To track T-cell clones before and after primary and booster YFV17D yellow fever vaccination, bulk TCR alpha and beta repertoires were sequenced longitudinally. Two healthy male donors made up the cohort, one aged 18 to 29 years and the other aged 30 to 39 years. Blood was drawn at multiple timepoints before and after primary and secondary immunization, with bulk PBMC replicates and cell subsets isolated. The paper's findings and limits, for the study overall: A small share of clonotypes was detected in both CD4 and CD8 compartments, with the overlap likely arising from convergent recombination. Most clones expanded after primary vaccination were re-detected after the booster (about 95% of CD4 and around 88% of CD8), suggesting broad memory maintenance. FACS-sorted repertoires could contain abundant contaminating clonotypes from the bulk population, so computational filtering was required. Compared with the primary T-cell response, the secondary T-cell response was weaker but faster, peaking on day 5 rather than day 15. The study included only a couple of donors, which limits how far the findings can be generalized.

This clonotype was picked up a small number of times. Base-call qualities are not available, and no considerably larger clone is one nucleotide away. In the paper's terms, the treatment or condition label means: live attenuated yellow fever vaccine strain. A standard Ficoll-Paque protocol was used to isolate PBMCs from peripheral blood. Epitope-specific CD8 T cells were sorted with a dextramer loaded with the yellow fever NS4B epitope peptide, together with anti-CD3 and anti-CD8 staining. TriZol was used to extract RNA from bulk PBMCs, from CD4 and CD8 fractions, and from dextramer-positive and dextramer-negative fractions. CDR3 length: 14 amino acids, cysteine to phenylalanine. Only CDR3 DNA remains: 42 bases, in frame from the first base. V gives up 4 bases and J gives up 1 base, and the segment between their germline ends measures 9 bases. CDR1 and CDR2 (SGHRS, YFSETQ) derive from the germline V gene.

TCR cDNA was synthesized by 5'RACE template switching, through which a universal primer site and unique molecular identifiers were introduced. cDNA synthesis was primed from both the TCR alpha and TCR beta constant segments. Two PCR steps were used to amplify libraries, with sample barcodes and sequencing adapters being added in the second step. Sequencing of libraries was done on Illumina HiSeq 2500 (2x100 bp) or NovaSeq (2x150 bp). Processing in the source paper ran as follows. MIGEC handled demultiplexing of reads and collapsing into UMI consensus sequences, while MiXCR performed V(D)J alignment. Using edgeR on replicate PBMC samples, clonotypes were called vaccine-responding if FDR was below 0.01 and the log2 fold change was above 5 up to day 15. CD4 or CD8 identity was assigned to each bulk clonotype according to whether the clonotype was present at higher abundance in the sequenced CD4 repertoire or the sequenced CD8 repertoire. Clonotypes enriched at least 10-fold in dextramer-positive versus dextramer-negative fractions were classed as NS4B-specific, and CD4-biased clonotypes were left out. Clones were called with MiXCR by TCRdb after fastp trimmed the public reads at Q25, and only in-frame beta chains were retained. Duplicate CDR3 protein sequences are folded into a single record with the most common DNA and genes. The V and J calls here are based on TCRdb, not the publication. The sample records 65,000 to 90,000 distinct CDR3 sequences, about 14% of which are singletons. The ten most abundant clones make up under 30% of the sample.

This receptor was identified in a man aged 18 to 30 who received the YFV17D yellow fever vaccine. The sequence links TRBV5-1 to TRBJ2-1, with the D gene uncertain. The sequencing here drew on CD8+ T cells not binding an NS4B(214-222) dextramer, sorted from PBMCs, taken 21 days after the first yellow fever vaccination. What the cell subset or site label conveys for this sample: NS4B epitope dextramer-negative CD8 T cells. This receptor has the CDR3 CASSPWGSYNEQFF. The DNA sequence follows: TGCGCCAGCAGCCCCTGGGGTTCCTACAATGAGCAGTTCTTC.